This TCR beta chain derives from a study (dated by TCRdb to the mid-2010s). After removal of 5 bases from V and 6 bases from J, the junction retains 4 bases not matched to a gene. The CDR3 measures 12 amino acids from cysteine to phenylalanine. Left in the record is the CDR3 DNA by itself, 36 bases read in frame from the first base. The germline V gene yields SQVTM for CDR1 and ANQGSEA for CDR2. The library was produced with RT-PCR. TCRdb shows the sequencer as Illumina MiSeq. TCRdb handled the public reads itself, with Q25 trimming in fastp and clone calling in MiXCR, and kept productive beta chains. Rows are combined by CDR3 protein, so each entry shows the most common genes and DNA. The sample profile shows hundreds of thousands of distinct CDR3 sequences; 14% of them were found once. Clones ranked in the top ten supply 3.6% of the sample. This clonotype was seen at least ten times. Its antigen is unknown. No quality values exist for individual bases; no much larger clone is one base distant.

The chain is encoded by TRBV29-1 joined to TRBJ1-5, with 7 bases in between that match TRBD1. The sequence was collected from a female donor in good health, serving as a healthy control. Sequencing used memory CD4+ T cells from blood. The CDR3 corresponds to CSVQGVGQPQHF. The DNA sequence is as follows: TGCAGCGTTCAGGGGGTGGGTCAGCCCCAGCATTTT.